This is a list of T cell receptor beta chains from one sample in a study of blood T cell repertoires in COVID-19. Some clones are missing from TCRdb's copy, which holds only in-frame ones; the method was immunoSEQ multiplex PCR. The data show about 200,000 clones, 84% seen once. Material: PBMCs or T cells enriched from blood (not recorded which). These receptors originate from a middle-aged man who had recovered from COVID-19. Both conserved end residues are part of each CDR3. A D gene is named only where the DNA matches it firmly. Clone size is given for some rows only: seen once, a few or many times, or a class if the clone is expanded.

J,V,D,length,size,DNA,CDR3
TRBJ1-6,TRBV28,-,15,-,TGTGCCAGCAGCACCAGTACAGGGTCTCATTCACCCCTCCACTTT,CASSTSTGSHSPLHF
TRBJ2-1,TRBV7-9,TRBD2,17,-,TGTGCCAGCAGCTTCGGACTAGCGGGGGGACAGACCAATGAGCAGTTCTTC,CASSFGLAGGQTNEQFF
TRBJ1-2,TRBV7-9,-,13,-,TGTGCCAGCAGCTTAGTCCCCTCCTATGGCTACACCTTC,CASSLVPSYGYTF
TRBJ1-1,TRBV18,-,15,-,TGTGCCAGCTCCTATCAACAGGGAATGAACACTGAAGCTTTCTTT,CASSYQQGMNTEAFF
TRBJ2-1,TRBV5-4,-,15,-,TGTGCCAGCAGCCAGGACAGATTCTCCTACAATGAGCAGTTCTTC,CASSQDRFSYNEQFF
TRBJ1-5,TRBV18,-,16,-,TGTGCCAGCTCACCCGACAGCCAATATAGCAATCAGCCCCAGCATTTT,CASSPDSQYSNQPQHF
TRBJ2-3,TRBV7-8,-,16,-,TGTGCCAGCACCCTAGCCACTAGCCACATACCAGATACGCAGTATTTT,CASTLATSHIPDTQYF
TRBJ1-1,TRBV7-9,TRBD1,14,-,TGTGCCAGCAGCTTGCAGGGGGTAGGCACTGAAGCTTTCTTT,CASSLQGVGTEAFF
TRBJ1-2,TRBV6-5,TRBD1,13,-,TGTGCCAGCAGCCCGGACAGGGTCTTTGGCTACACCTTC,CASSPDRVFGYTF
TRBJ1-2,TRBV5-6,-,14,-,TGTGCCAGCAGCAAGTCCCACAATAACTATGGCTACACCTTC,CASSKSHNNYGYTF
TRBJ2-3,TRBV3-1/TRBV3-2,TRBD2,17,-,TGTGCCAGCAGCCAAGATGTTCCGCGGGGGGCCAAAGATACGCAGTATTTT,CASSQDVPRGAKDTQYF
TRBJ2-7,TRBV11-2,TRBD2,15,-,TGTGCCAGCAGCTCGGGACTAGCGGGCTCCTACGAGCAGTACTTC,CASSSGLAGSYEQYF
TRBJ1-5,TRBV4-1,TRBD1,16,few,TGCGCCAGCAGCCACGAAGACAGGGGGAACAATCAGCCCCAGCATTTT,CASSHEDRGNNQPQHF
TRBJ2-2,TRBV27,-,13,-,TGTGCCAGCAGTTTAGTAGGGGTCGGGGAGCTGTTTTTT,CASSLVGVGELFF
TRBJ1-2,TRBV4-2,TRBD1,15,-,TGTGCCAGCAGCCAAGGCCACAGGGGAAGCTATGGCTACACCTTC,CASSQGHRGSYGYTF
TRBJ2-7,TRBV6-4,-,13,once,TGTGCCAGCAGTGCAGGAGAGGGCTACGAGCAGTACTTC,CASSAGEGYEQYF
TRBJ2-7,TRBV6-6,-,16,-,TGTGCCAGCACGAAACCCGCGGCTTACCGCAAGGACGAGCAGTACTTC,CASTKPAAYRKDEQYF
TRBJ1-1,TRBV18,-,14,-,TGTGCCAGCTCACCAGTATGGGGGCACACTGAAGCTTTCTTT,CASSPVWGHTEAFF
TRBJ1-2,TRBV2,TRBD1,13,-,TGTGCCAGCAGGCGGACAGGGGGTGAGGGCTACACCTTC,CASRRTGGEGYTF
TRBJ1-4,TRBV10-3,TRBD1,14,once,TGTGCCATCAGTGAGTCGGCAGGGGGAACAAAACTGTTTTTT,CAISESAGGTKLFF
TRBJ1-2,TRBV29-1,-,18,once,TGCAGCGTTGAATATCGGGTTGGCAGGGGATGGAGGAGCTATGGCTACACCTTC,CSVEYRVGRGWRSYGYTF
TRBJ1-3,TRBV28,-,15,-,TGTGCCAGCAGTTTATGGGCAGGGGATGGAAACACCATATATTTT,CASSLWAGDGNTIYF
TRBJ1-2,TRBV20-1,-,11,-,TGCAGTGCTAGAGATTCCGGTGGCTACACCTTC,CSARDSGGYTF
TRBJ1-2,TRBV7-2,TRBD1,15,-,TGTGCCAGCAGCCTCCGGGACAGCAAGCTTTATGGCTACACCTTC,CASSLRDSKLYGYTF
TRBJ1-6,TRBV4-1,-,17,-,TGCGCCAGCAGCCAAGATTTCATCAGCTCCTATAATTCACCCCTCCACTTT,CASSQDFISSYNSPLHF
TRBJ2-5,TRBV15,TRBD1,16,-,TGTGCCACCAGCAGAGGGGGCAGGGGGAATAGAGAGACCCAGTACTTC,CATSRGGRGNRETQYF
TRBJ1-3,TRBV5-4,-,15,few,TGTGCCAGCAGCTTGGGGGCCCCCTCTGGAAACACCATATATTTT,CASSLGAPSGNTIYF
TRBJ2-7,TRBV5-1,TRBD2,16,once,TGCGCCAGCAGTAAGTCAGTAGCGGGGCTATCCTACGAGCAGTACTTC,CASSKSVAGLSYEQYF
TRBJ1-1,TRBV5-4,-,14,few,TGTGCCAGCAGCTTCGGCCGGGTGAACACTGAAGCTTTCTTT,CASSFGRVNTEAFF
TRBJ1-2,TRBV7-2,TRBD1,16,-,TGTGCCAGCAGCTTAGGAATTGACAGGGGGCCGGGTGGCTACACCTTC,CASSLGIDRGPGGYTF
TRBJ1-5,TRBV29-1,TRBD1,13,-,TGCAGCGTACAGGGGGACCAACATCAGCCCCAGCATTTT,CSVQGDQHQPQHF
TRBJ2-3,TRBV6-2/TRBV6-3,TRBD1,15,few,TGTGCCAGCAGTTTGGACAGGAATTTGGCAGATACGCAGTATTTT,CASSLDRNLADTQYF
TRBJ2-1,TRBV2,-,13,-,TGTGCCAGCAGAGGGCTACAGGGCAATGAGCAGTTCTTC,CASRGLQGNEQFF
TRBJ2-5,TRBV11-3,TRBD1,14,-,TGTGCCAGCAGCCGAGGACAGGGAATGGAGACCCAGTACTTC,CASSRGQGMETQYF
TRBJ2-1,TRBV3-1/TRBV3-2,-,11,-,TGTGCCAGCAGCCAGGGGGGTGAGCAGTTCTTC,CASSQGGEQFF
TRBJ2-2,TRBV3-1/TRBV3-2,-,14,-,TGTGCCAGCAGCCAAGATGGGACTACCGGGGAGCTGTTTTTT,CASSQDGTTGELFF
TRBJ2-5,TRBV7-7,TRBD2,18,-,TGTGCCAGCAGCCCGGGGGAATCTAGCGGGGGGTATCGTGAGACCCAGTACTTC,CASSPGESSGGYRETQYF
TRBJ2-3,TRBV9,TRBD2,17,-,TGTGCCAGCAGCGTAGGAAATGGCGGGGGGGCAATAGATACGCAGTATTTT,CASSVGNGGGAIDTQYF
TRBJ2-7,TRBV30,TRBD1,13,-,TGTGCCGGCGGACAGGGGAGGTCCTACGAGCAGTACTTC,CAGGQGRSYEQYF
TRBJ1-6,TRBV19,TRBD1,15,-,TGTGCCAGTAGTATGGGGGGACAGAGTAATTCACCCCTCCACTTT,CASSMGGQSNSPLHF
TRBJ2-5,TRBV11-2,TRBD1,17,-,TGTGCCAGCAGATACGGACGTGGGACAGGGGACCAAGAGACCCAGTACTTC,CASRYGRGTGDQETQYF
TRBJ1-1,TRBV19,TRBD1,16,-,TGTGCCAGTACTGATATCGGACAGGGTGGTGACACTGAAGCTTTCTTT,CASTDIGQGGDTEAFF
TRBJ1-1,TRBV10-3,-,13,-,TGTGCCATCAGTTCGACGGGGAACACTGAAGCTTTCTTT,CAISSTGNTEAFF
TRBJ1-1,TRBV24-1,-,13,-,TGTGCCACCAGTGAGTCAGGGGACACTGAAGCTTTCTTT,CATSESGDTEAFF
TRBJ1-2,TRBV7-2,TRBD1,15,-,TGTGCCAGCAGCTTAGTGTGGACAGGGACTAATGACTACACCTTC,CASSLVWTGTNDYTF
TRBJ2-7,TRBV5-5,-,13,few,TGTGCCAGCAGCCCGGGGGTGGACTACGAGCAGTACTTC,CASSPGVDYEQYF
TRBJ1-5,TRBV9,TRBD1,15,-,TGTGCCAGCAGCCGGGACAGGGGAGGCAATCAGCCCCAGCATTTT,CASSRDRGGNQPQHF
TRBJ1-3,TRBV28,-,16,-,TGTGCCAGCAGTCCTCTCGACAGATTCTCTGGAAACACCATATATTTT,CASSPLDRFSGNTIYF
TRBJ1-1,TRBV5-1,-,14,-,TGCGCCAGCAGCCTAATGACGACTGGATCTGAAGCTTTCTTT,CASSLMTTGSEAFF
TRBJ1-5,TRBV19,-,14,-,TGTGCCAGTAGTCGTATTGACCGGGATCAGCCCCAGCATTTT,CASSRIDRDQPQHF